This T cell receptor beta chain was captured in a study of human T cells and chemical hapten exposure. Study at large: A 2 cm by 2 cm inner upper arm patch received 2% DPC for sensitization.

This CDR3 is 10 amino acids long. The V end lost 8 bases, the J end lost 6 bases, and 10 bases lay between the germline ends. The V gene's germline CDR1 is GTSNPN and CDR2 SVGIG (reference sequence). Time point specified: patch test 1, 2 weeks after DPC sensitization. Treatment in this sample: therapeutic diphenylcyclopropenone sensitization with weekly scalp DPC. Total RNA was isolated from whole blood that had not been fractionated. TCRdb itself ran the RACE reads through MiXCR, one entry per CDR3 protein. Among 40,000 to 50,000 distinct CDR3 sequences listed, under 5% were seen once. This sample comprised whole blood, obtained in connection with sensitization to the hapten diphenylcyclopropenone (DPC). The clonotype comes from a man in his fifties with alopecia areata. Some clones in this sample may be carry-over from other donors' samples. This sequence joins TRBV30 and TRBJ1-2; D remains unclear. CDR3 amino acids: CAARWDGYTF. The CDR3, as DNA: TGTGCCGCCCGTTGGGATGGCTACACCTTC.